A single T cell receptor (beta chain) is shown here with its context. Assay: immunoSEQ multiplex PCR; the TCRdb copy retains only in-frame clones and omits some. The data contain 400,000 or so clones, 85% to 90% of them singletons. This sample was taken from a study of blood T cell repertoires in COVID-19. Trimming left V 7 bases short and J 0 bases short, with 15 bases between. The CDR3 runs to 15 residues. The V gene's germline CDR1 is LNHDA and CDR2 SQIVND (reference sequence). Sequenced sample: PBMCs or T cells enriched from blood (not recorded which). The chain recombines TRBV19 with TRBJ1-1; the D gene is possibly TRBD1 (5 bases). The clonotype was recovered from a man aged 25 to 40 who had recovered from COVID-19. The DNA for the CDR3 is TGTGCCAGTACCCCGGGGGGAGGCATGAACACTGAAGCTTTCTTT. It is translated as CASTPGGGMNTEAFF.